The entry that follows covers one TCR beta chain sequence. It lacks a known antigen. No much larger clone is present one base from it, and per-base qualities are unavailable. The data derive from a study of shared clonotypes between healthy human individuals (TCRdb year 2020). Concerning the study at large: A couple of women and three men aged 18 to 49 years were included in the cohort. For each donor, CD4 naive and CD4 memory were each run on three plates, CD8 naive on two plates, and CD8 memory on one plate. To estimate repertoire size and how much clonotype sharing occurs between individuals, the study deeply sequenced the blood TCR repertoires of 4 to 6 healthy adults. Libraries were prepared and TCR repertoires were sequenced by different laboratories using diverse techniques, in order to increase sequencing depth and limit assay-specific biases. Leukapheresis yielded between about 0.8 and 8.9 billion PBMCs per donor.

Using the deep immunoSEQ assay, multiplex PCR amplified TCR CDR3 regions from genomic DNA. For each cell subset, the extracted genomic DNA was distributed evenly across all wells of several immunoSEQ 96-well plates, and each plate served as one replicate. For sorted subsets, about 210 ng of genomic DNA, equivalent to 25,000 to 35,000 T cell genomes, went into each replicate PCR. Purified libraries were measured with a Qubit 3.0 fluorometer, size-checked on a Bioanalyzer 2100, and measured again with the KAPA Library Quantification kit. A separate single-read 150-cycle Illumina NextSeq 550 flow cell was used to sequence each immunoSEQ 96-well plate. Turning to the authors' computational methods: Because only junctional sequences without quality scores were contained in the immunoSEQ output, filtering matching that applied to full-length reads could not be performed. To assign V/J genes and CDR3, sequences were annotated against IMGT germline references using PyIR, a Python wrapper for IgBLAST v1.9. Reads were removed for weak V/J assignments (E-value above 1e-6), missing CDR3, stop codons, out-of-frame junctions, or ambiguous translated residues. A V3J clonotype was defined by an identical inferred V gene, J gene, and CDR3 amino acid sequence. To compute the percentage overlap between repertoires, the number of shared unique clonotypes was divided by the size of the smaller repertoire. Three approaches were used to assess repertoire richness: RTK rarefaction, the Chao1 estimator, and Recon v2.1 estimates of unobserved clonotypes. For all TCRbeta clonotypes obtained by the gDNA method from a few donors, generation probabilities were computed with OLGA. TCRdb re-hosts the immuneACCESS table, in-frame sequences only. Its copies lack some clones; in the studies checked, an unresolved V gene accounts for under half of them, and the cause for the rest is not known. That table supplies the V and J calls and clone size; D and trimming were determined from the DNA. The sample includes fewer than 1.8 million clones, with around 98.5% observed a single time. Approximately 0.38% of the sample is in the top ten clones.

The donors were healthy, HIV-negative adults who had no recently reported acute infections or vaccinations. All donors were Caucasian adults living in Nashville, Tennessee, USA. CD4+ T cells were enriched through magnetic negative selection, after which naive cells were positively selected on CD45RA and the remaining negative fraction served as the memory subset. Blood was obtained by leukapheresis, after which PBMCs were separated by Ficoll-Histopaque density gradient centrifugation and cryopreserved in liquid nitrogen vapor phase. Analytical flow cytometry was used to check the purity and quantity of each magnetically sorted T cell population. Genomic DNA was isolated from every sorted fraction and measured by UV absorbance on a Nanodrop 2000c. CDR1 and CDR2, looked up from the germline V gene, are SGHVS and FNYEAQ. V sheds 5 bases and J sheds 3 bases, leaving 21 bases between their ends. Inclusive of the bounding cysteine and phenylalanine, the CDR3 is 17 residues long. Just CDR3 DNA is preserved here, 51 bases in frame from base 1.

Beyond this particular receptor, the publication reports: Compared with non-shared clonotypes, the clonotypes found in all four sorted-subset donors had higher generation probabilities. Roughly 5.2% of naive CD4, 3% to 4% of naive CD8, roughly 2.4% of memory CD4, and 0.4% of memory CD8 clonotypes were shared across several donors. Pairwise subsampling led to the expectation that sequencing depth would affect the degree of clonotype sharing among donors. Even with the large sequencing depth, rarefaction of the sorted-subset datasets indicated that sequencing was incomplete. Naive subsets generally had larger estimated clonotype richness than memory subsets. Because the study included a small number of donors, the genetic and exposure-history diversity represented was limited. Sampling was restricted to blood, and TCR repertoires in tissue are likely to differ from TCR repertoires in blood.

Sequenced sample: naive CD4+ T cells sorted from blood. The cell subset or site tag for this specimen amounts to: CD45RA+ positively selected. The chain joins TRBV7-6 to TRBJ2-3; possibly the D gene is TRBD2, per 6 matching bases. The sequence derives from a young man in good health. The DNA sequence reads TGTGCCAGCAGCCCTTCAGTGCTGCGGGATCTTACAGATACGCAGTATTTT. This is translated as CASSPSVLRDLTDTQYF.